This TCR beta chain was found in a study of blood T cell repertoires in COVID-19. Per the germline V gene, CDR1 is MNHEY and CDR2 is SVGAGI. The CDR3 totals 13 residues. Between the trimmed V and J ends, which lost 6 bases and 7 bases, there was a span of 13 bases. TCRdb's table, derived via immunoSEQ multiplex PCR, lists solely in-frame clones and lacks some. The profile shows roughly 190,000 clones, 80% of them singletons. The source material was peripheral blood. This chain connects TRBV6-5 to TRBJ2-4; maybe TRBD1 (6 bases). The clonotype originates from a man in his sixties with acute or convalescent COVID-19. The CDR3, as DNA: TGTGCCAGCAGGTCAGGGGATGTGAACATTCAGTACTTC. The encoded protein is CASRSGDVNIQYF.